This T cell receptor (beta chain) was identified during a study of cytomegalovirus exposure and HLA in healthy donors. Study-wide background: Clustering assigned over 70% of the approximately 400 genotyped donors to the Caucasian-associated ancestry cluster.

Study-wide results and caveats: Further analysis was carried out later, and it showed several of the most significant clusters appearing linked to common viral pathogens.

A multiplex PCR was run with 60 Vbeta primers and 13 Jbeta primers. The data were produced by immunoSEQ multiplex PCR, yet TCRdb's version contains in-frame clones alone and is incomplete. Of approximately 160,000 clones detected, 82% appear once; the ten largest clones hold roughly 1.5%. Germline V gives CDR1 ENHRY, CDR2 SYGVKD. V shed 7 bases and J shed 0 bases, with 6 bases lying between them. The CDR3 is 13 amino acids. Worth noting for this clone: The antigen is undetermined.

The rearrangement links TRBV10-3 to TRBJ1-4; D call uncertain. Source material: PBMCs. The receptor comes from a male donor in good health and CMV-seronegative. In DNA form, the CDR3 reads TGTGCCATCACCCGAGCAACTAATGAAAAACTGTTTTTT. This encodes CAITRATNEKLFF.